This entry describes one TCR beta chain. Which antigen it targets is not known. Per-nucleotide qualities are absent, and no much larger clonotype sits a single base away. Genomic DNA was extracted from sorted cells for sequencing of the TCRbeta CDR3 region. The immunoSEQ Assay was used for sequencing of TCRbeta CDR3 regions. What TCRdb holds here is the immuneACCESS table cut down to in-frame rearrangements. Part of the clones is not present; checked against another copy, under half of the missing clones reflect an unresolved V gene, and the others are unexplained. Here the sample has more than 40,000 clones; 88% occur a single time. About 56% of the sample is taken by the ten largest. This specimen comes from a study of OX40 agonist ivuxolimab in advanced cancers. About the full investigation: Ivuxolimab, which targeted the costimulatory receptor OX40 (CD134), was an agonistic, fully human IgG2 monoclonal antibody. Intravenous ivuxolimab was administered to patients every 2 weeks at six dose levels: 0.01, 0.1, 0.3, 1.5, 3 and 10 mg/kg. Among the approximately 50 dose-escalation patients, around 20 had hepatocellular carcinoma, 15 or so melanoma, 9 renal cell carcinoma and 9 head and neck cancer. The dose-escalation cohort was roughly 83% male with a mean age of around 64 years, ranging from roughly 20 to 80. Patients were allowed to have had prior anti-PD-1, anti-PD-L1 or anti-CTLA-4 therapy, and 40% of the dose-escalation patients had been treated with checkpoint inhibitors. Partial responses were achieved by three dose-escalation patients, of whom one had hepatocellular carcinoma and two had cutaneous melanoma. Peripheral TCRbeta sequencing was intended to test whether TCR sequence diversity was altered and clonal T-cell expansion was caused by ivuxolimab. The monotherapy dose-escalation portion (N ≈ 50 patients) of the phase I ivuxolimab trial is reported in the paper.

Patients with a history of autoimmune disease or receiving systemic immunosuppression were excluded from the trial. In every dose cohort, peripheral blood was drawn for TCR sequencing at baseline, cycle 4 day 1, and cycle 7 day 1. Samples were obtained from an open-label, multicenter, first-in-human phase I dose-escalation trial of ivuxolimab. Adults with locally advanced or metastatic head and neck squamous cell, hepatocellular, melanoma or renal cell carcinoma were enrolled in the trial. CD4+ and CD8+ T cells were sorted separately from peripheral blood before TCR sequencing. Here is what the overall study found, with its caveats: Which antigens the clonally expanded peripheral T cells were specific for was not determined. In the 0.1-3.0 mg/kg groups, partial responders had among the lowest normalized peripheral clonal expansion, particularly in CD8+ T cells. Low levels of normalized T-cell clonal expansion were also seen in some nonresponding patients. At doses from 0.1 to 3.0 mg/kg, clonal expansion was seen in both CD4+ and CD8+ blood T cells between baseline and week 6. After ivuxolimab, CD8+ T cells had more expanded clones than CD4+ T cells on average.

V and J lose 5 bases and 7 bases, and a span of 11 bases separates them. The CDR3 starts with the cysteine, ends with the phenylalanine, and has 13 residues. Only CDR3 DNA remains: 39 bases, in frame from the first base. Sequences LNHDA (CDR1) and SQIVND (CDR2) are obtained from the germline V gene (reference sequence). Here the chain combines TRBV19 and TRBJ2-2; a confident D gene designation cannot be given. The specimen comprised CD4+ or CD8+ T cells sorted from blood, sampled in a trial of the OX40 agonist ivuxolimab. The receptor was derived from an adult with an advanced solid tumor such as melanoma, head and neck, liver or kidney cancer. Here the CDR3 is given as CASSPISGGELFF. The bases are TGTGCCAGTAGTCCCATTTCGGGCGGGGAGCTGTTTTTT.